This TCR beta chain was sequenced in a study of shared clonotypes between healthy human individuals. Study summary: A couple of women and a few men aged 18 to 49 made up the donors.

V shed 6 bases and J 4 bases; nucleotides not matched to a gene: 3. This CDR3 region has 13 residues. Germline assignment: CDR1 SQVTM and CDR2 ANQGSEA. Findings and caveats of the study: Collection of samples was limited to blood; tissue repertoires likely differ.

Deep-level assay runs were performed. Per the study methods: Quality scores were absent from the junction-only immunoSEQ sequences, so filtering differed. Sequencing used immunoSEQ multiplex PCR; TCRdb keeps in-frame clones, though not all of them. V and J calls plus clone size are reproduced from that table; the DNA served to infer D and trimming. Of hundreds of thousands of clones listed, 70% to 80% are singletons. A note on this clone: Its antigen is not known.

The clonotype originates from a woman aged 40 to 49 in good health. Some clones in this sample may be carry-over from other donors' samples. This chain links TRBV29-1 with TRBJ2-5, with TRBD1 matching over 12 bases. Input material: PBMCs. CDR3 in amino acids: CSVGDRGRETQYF. The CDR3 DNA sequence: TGCAGCGTGGGGGACAGGGGGCGAGAGACCCAGTACTTC.